This T cell receptor beta chain was sequenced in a study of T cells in Graves' hyperthyroidism and ophthalmopathy. The sample holds a few counts of this clonotype. Its matching antigen is unknown. The study included ophthalmopathy patients with Clinical Activity Score at least 3, NOSPECS grade at least 4 and duration under 3 months. PBMCs were sourced from more than 9 ml fresh peripheral blood. Amplified TCR beta CDR3 regions came from RNA transcripts. HTBI primers were the set used in a first-round RT-PCR of the TCR CDR3. TCRdb reprocessed the multiplex PCR reads with MiXCR, giving one entry per CDR3 protein. The sample lists some 490,000 distinct CDR3 sequences, about 16% occurring once. Findings of the study overall: With a median lead of around 6.7 months before onset, the model predicted ophthalmopathy. Ophthalmopathy cases were set apart from stable hyperthyroidism by a 13 V-J model.

The sequence derives from a woman younger than 45 with Graves' ophthalmopathy. Sequenced sample: blood.

The CDR3 nucleotides are TGTGCCAGCAGTTTTTTTGGGGGGAATCACGAGCAGTACTTC. Residues: CASSFFGGNHEQYF. The V and J genes are TRBV28 and TRBJ2-7; perhaps TRBD2 as D (6 bases). This CDR3 contains 14 residues. Per germline, CDR1 MDHEN and CDR2 SYDVKM. Trimming pared 3 bases from V and 5 bases from J, leaving 14 bases between.